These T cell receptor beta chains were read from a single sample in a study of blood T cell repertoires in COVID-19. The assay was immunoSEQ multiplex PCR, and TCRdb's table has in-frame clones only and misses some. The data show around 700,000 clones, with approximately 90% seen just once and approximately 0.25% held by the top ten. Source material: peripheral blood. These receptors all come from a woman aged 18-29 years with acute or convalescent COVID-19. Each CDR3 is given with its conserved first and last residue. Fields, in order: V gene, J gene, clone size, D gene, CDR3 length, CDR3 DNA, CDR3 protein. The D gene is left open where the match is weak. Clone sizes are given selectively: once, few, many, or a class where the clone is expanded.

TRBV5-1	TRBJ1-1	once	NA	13	TGCGCCAGCAGCTACGACAGGAACACTGAAGCTTTCTTT	CASSYDRNTEAFF
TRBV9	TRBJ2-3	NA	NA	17	TGTGCCAGCAGCGTATCTTCAGGAGGGAGAGGGGCAGATACGCAGTATTTT	CASSVSSGGRGADTQYF
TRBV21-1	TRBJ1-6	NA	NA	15	TGTGCCAGCAGCATCCGGACAGGGGGCAGCTCACCCCTCCACTTT	CASSIRTGGSSPLHF
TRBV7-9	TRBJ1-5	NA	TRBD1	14	TGTGCCAGCAGCGAGGACAGGCCCAATCAGCCCCAGCATTTT	CASSEDRPNQPQHF
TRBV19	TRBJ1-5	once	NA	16	TGTGCCAGTAGCCGACAGGTTCCACAGGGCAATCAGCCCCAGCATTTT	CASSRQVPQGNQPQHF
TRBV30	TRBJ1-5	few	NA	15	TGTGCCTGGAGGCCGACGGGGGGGCGAGATCAGCCCCAGCATTTT	CAWRPTGGRDQPQHF
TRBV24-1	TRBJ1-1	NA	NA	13	TGTGCCACCAAACAGGGAGTAGGCACTGAAGCTTTCTTT	CATKQGVGTEAFF
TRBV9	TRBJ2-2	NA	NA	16	TGTGCCAGCAGCGTAGCGACGGCGAGGGACACCGGGGAGCTGTTTTTT	CASSVATARDTGELFF
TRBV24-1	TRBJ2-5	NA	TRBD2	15	TGTGCCACCAGTGACCGAGCGGGGGGACAAGAGACCCAGTACTTC	CATSDRAGGQETQYF
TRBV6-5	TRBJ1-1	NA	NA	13	TGTGCCAGCAGTTTAAGGGAGGACACTGAAGCTTTCTTT	CASSLREDTEAFF
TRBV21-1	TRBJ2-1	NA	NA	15	TGTGCCAGCATCACAGGGACCCGCTCCTACAATGAGCAGTTCTTC	CASITGTRSYNEQFF
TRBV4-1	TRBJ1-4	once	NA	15	TGCGCCAGCAGCCCCAGGGGTGCAACTAATGAAAAACTGTTTTTT	CASSPRGATNEKLFF
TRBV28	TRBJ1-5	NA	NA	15	TGTGCCAGCAGTGTGCGGGGCAGGTCGAATCAGCCCCAGCATTTT	CASSVRGRSNQPQHF
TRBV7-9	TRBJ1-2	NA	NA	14	TGTGCCAGCAGCTACCGGGACAACAACTATGGCTACACCTTC	CASSYRDNNYGYTF
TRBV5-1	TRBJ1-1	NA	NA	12	TGCGCCAGCAGCTTACAGGGCACTGAAGCTTTCTTT	CASSLQGTEAFF
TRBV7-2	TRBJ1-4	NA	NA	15	TGTGCCAGCAGCTTACAGTCAGCAACTAATGAAAAACTGTTTTTT	CASSLQSATNEKLFF
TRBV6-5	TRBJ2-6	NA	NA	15	TGTGCCAGCCGAGAAAATCCCTCTGGGGCCAACGTCCTGACTTTC	CASRENPSGANVLTF
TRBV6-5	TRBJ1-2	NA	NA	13	TGTGCCAGCTGCCAGGGTAATAACTATGGCTACACCTTC	CASCQGNNYGYTF
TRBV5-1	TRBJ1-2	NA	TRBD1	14	TGCGCCAGCAGCTCTTCACAGGGGGCATGGGGCTACACCTTC	CASSSSQGAWGYTF
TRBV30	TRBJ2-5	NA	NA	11	TGTGCCTGGAGTTCGCGGGAGACCCAGTACTTC	CAWSSRETQYF
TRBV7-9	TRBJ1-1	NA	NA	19	TGTGCCAGCAGCTCATCTATGCTACCCCTCGGACTCCCGAACACTGAAGCTTTCTTT	CASSSSMLPLGLPNTEAFF
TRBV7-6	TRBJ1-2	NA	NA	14	TGTGCCAGCAGCTTAGCGTACCAGGGGACCGGCTACACCTTC	CASSLAYQGTGYTF
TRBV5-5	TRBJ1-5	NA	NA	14	TGTGCCAGCAGCTTTGAGGTGAGCAATCAGCCCCAGCATTTT	CASSFEVSNQPQHF
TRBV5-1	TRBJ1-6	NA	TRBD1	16	TGCGCCAGCAGCTTGATGTCCGGGACAGTTAATTCACCCCTCCACTTT	CASSLMSGTVNSPLHF
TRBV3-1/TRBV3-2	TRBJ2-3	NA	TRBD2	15	TGTGCCAGCAGCCAGGGAAGCGGGGGGGCCTATACGCAGTATTTT	CASSQGSGGAYTQYF
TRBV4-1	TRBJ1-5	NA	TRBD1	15	TGCGCCAGCAGCCAAACAGGGGGCGGGAATCAGCCCCAGCATTTT	CASSQTGGGNQPQHF
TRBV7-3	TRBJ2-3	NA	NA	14	TGTGCCAGCAGCCTCGCGGGGAGCACAGATACGCAGTATTTT	CASSLAGSTDTQYF
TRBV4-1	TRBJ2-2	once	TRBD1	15	TGCGCCAGCAGCCCCGGGACAGGTTACACCGGGGAGCTGTTTTTT	CASSPGTGYTGELFF
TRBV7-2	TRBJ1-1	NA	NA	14	TGTGCCAGCAGCTTAGTCATAGGGACAACTGAAGCTTTCTTT	CASSLVIGTTEAFF